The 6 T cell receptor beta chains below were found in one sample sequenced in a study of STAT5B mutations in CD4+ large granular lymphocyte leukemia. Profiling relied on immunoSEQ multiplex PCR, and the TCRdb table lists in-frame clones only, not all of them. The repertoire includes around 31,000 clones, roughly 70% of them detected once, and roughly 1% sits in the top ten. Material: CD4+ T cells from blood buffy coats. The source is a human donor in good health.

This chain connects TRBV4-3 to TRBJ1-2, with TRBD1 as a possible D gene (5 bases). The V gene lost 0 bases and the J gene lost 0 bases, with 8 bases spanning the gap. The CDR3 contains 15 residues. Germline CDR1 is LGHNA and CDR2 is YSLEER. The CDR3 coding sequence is TGCGCCAGCAGCCAAGATCCGACAGCTAACTATGGCTACACCTTC. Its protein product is CASSQDPTANYGYTF.

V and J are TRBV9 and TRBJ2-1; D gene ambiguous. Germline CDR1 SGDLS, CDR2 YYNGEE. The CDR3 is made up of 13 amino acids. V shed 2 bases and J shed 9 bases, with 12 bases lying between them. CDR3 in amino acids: CASSVTPVSEQFF. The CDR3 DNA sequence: TGTGCCAGCAGCGTGACCCCCGTGTCTGAGCAGTTCTTC.

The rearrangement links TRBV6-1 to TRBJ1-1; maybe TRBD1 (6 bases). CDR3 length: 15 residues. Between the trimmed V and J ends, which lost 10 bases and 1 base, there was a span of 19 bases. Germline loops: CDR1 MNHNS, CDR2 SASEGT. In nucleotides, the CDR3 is TGTGCCACCGATCTACTAGGGACACCGAACACTGAAGCTTTCTTT. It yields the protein CATDLLGTPNTEAFF.

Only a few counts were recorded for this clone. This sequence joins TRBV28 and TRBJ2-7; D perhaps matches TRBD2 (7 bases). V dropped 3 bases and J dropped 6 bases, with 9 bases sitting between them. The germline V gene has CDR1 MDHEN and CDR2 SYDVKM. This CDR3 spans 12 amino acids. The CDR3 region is CASSFAGAEQYV. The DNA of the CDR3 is TGTGCCAGCAGTTTCGCGGGGGCCGAGCAGTACGTC.

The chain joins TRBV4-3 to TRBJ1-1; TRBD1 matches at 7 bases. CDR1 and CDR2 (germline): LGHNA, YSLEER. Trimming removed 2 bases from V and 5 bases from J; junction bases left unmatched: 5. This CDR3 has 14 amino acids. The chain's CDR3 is CASSQLTGDTEAFF. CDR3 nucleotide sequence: TGCGCCAGCAGCCAACTAACAGGGGATACTGAAGCTTTCTTT.

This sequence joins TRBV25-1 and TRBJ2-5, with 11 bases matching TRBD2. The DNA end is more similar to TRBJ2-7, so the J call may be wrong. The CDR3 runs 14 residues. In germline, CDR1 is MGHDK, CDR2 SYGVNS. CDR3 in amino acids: CASSPNGLAGEQYF. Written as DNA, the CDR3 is TGTGCCAGCAGCCCCAATGGACTAGCGGGCGAGCAGTACTTC.